Included here is one TCR beta chain sequence, with context. The antigen remains undetermined. The CDR3 end lies 3 residues beyond the end of the read and is filled in from the germline J gene. Germline trimming cut 1 base from V and 2 bases from J; bases unmatched to any gene: 4. The CDR3 has 15 amino acids. Germline V gene data show CDR1 as SGHRS and CDR2 as YFSETQ. This sample was included in a study of T cells in women clearing cervical HPV infection. For the study at large: HLA type could not be excluded as a confounder.

Notes on the study in general: Each sample's T-cell count was unknown, possibly confounding richness.

Some clones are missing from TCRdb's copy, which holds only in-frame ones; the method was immunoSEQ multiplex PCR. This specimen shows tens of thousands of clones; the ten leading clones hold 0.98%. V usage is TRBV5-1 and J usage is TRBJ2-7; 9 bases are a match to TRBD2. The receptor comes from a woman aged 18 to 75 with a cervical HPV16 infection that either progressed to CIN3+ or cleared (not recorded which). Material: blood buffy coat. CDR3: CASSLRLAGTYEQYF. The covered CDR3 bases are TGCGCCAGCAGCTTGAGGCTAGCGGGGACCTACGAG.